These T cell receptor beta chains were read from a single sample in a study of blood T cell repertoires in COVID-19. TCRdb's table, derived via immunoSEQ multiplex PCR, lists solely in-frame clones and lacks some. The sample gives about 190,000 clones, 75% to 90% of which show up once; around 1.1% is in the top ten. Sequenced input: peripheral blood. The receptors were sampled from a man aged 25-45 years with acute or convalescent COVID-19. The CDR3 runs from the conserved cysteine through the conserved F or W. D genes are given only for firm matches.

d_gene: NA; j_gene: TRBJ1-5; v_gene: TRBV7-3; CDR3aa: CASSLTRDQPQHF
d_gene: NA; j_gene: TRBJ2-7; v_gene: TRBV28; CDR3aa: CASISGGFGQSYSYEQYF
d_gene: TRBD2; j_gene: TRBJ2-1; v_gene: TRBV3-1/TRBV3-2; CDR3aa: CASSQLSGAYNEQFF
d_gene: TRBD1; j_gene: TRBJ1-3; v_gene: TRBV5-1; CDR3aa: CASRLRGLGSGNTIYF
d_gene: NA; j_gene: TRBJ1-2; v_gene: TRBV6-5; CDR3aa: CASRSTPYDKDGAF
d_gene: NA; j_gene: TRBJ1-5; v_gene: TRBV18; CDR3aa: CASSPQSNQPQHF
d_gene: TRBD2; j_gene: TRBJ2-2; v_gene: TRBV19; CDR3aa: CASSFKISGRSTGELFF
d_gene: NA; j_gene: TRBJ1-6; v_gene: TRBV7-9; CDR3aa: CASSLAQGSNSPLHF
d_gene: NA; j_gene: TRBJ1-1; v_gene: TRBV9; CDR3aa: CASSVGSGHGNTEAFF
d_gene: NA; j_gene: TRBJ2-7; v_gene: TRBV18; CDR3aa: CASSPPGRVSEQYF
d_gene: NA; j_gene: TRBJ2-2; v_gene: TRBV7-3; CDR3aa: CASSRAAGGELFF
d_gene: NA; j_gene: TRBJ2-3; v_gene: TRBV6-4; CDR3aa: CASKSRGRPTDTQYF
d_gene: NA; j_gene: TRBJ1-4; v_gene: TRBV6-5; CDR3aa: CASSSPGGREEKLFF
d_gene: NA; j_gene: TRBJ1-2; v_gene: TRBV7-9; CDR3aa: CASKIGANYGYTF
d_gene: NA; j_gene: TRBJ1-5; v_gene: TRBV7-2; CDR3aa: CASSLDRAQPQHF
d_gene: NA; j_gene: TRBJ1-4; v_gene: TRBV6-5; CDR3aa: CAIGQFATNEKLFF
d_gene: TRBD2; j_gene: TRBJ2-5; v_gene: TRBV4-2; CDR3aa: CASSQGTSGWMEETQYF
d_gene: TRBD2; j_gene: TRBJ2-3; v_gene: TRBV7-2; CDR3aa: CASREMLAGVGTDTQYF
d_gene: NA; j_gene: TRBJ1-5; v_gene: TRBV11-1; CDR3aa: CASSLDGYSNQPQHF
d_gene: NA; j_gene: TRBJ1-1; v_gene: TRBV5-1; CDR3aa: CASSLAPGGNTEAFF
d_gene: NA; j_gene: TRBJ2-7; v_gene: TRBV7-2; CDR3aa: CASSRGGPYEQYF
d_gene: TRBD2; j_gene: TRBJ2-3; v_gene: TRBV5-8; CDR3aa: CASSQPGGAGTDTQYF
d_gene: TRBD1; j_gene: TRBJ2-1; v_gene: TRBV19; CDR3aa: CASSIVQGVHNEQFF
d_gene: NA; j_gene: TRBJ1-6; v_gene: TRBV6-5; CDR3aa: CASSTQGYNSPLHF
d_gene: TRBD1; j_gene: TRBJ2-1; v_gene: TRBV11-1; CDR3aa: CASSRRGQGKDEQFF
d_gene: NA; j_gene: TRBJ1-2; v_gene: TRBV19; CDR3aa: CASVTETYGYTF
d_gene: NA; j_gene: TRBJ2-1; v_gene: TRBV28; CDR3aa: CATRYGGSYNEQFF
d_gene: TRBD2; j_gene: TRBJ2-5; v_gene: TRBV10-3; CDR3aa: CASSLAGGQETQYF
d_gene: NA; j_gene: TRBJ2-7; v_gene: TRBV9; CDR3aa: CASSVDGGYYEQYF
d_gene: TRBD2; j_gene: TRBJ2-7; v_gene: TRBV28; CDR3aa: CASSFPRTSGRSRFDEQYF
d_gene: TRBD1; j_gene: TRBJ2-7; v_gene: TRBV28; CDR3aa: CASINRGKTYEQYF
d_gene: NA; j_gene: TRBJ1-4; v_gene: TRBV7-9; CDR3aa: CASSPGGGNEKLFF
d_gene: NA; j_gene: TRBJ1-1; v_gene: TRBV19; CDR3aa: CASKIGAFF
d_gene: TRBD2; j_gene: TRBJ2-7; v_gene: TRBV5-6; CDR3aa: CASSSTTSGSPYEQYF
d_gene: NA; j_gene: TRBJ2-7; v_gene: TRBV20-1; CDR3aa: CSARETNEQYF
d_gene: NA; j_gene: TRBJ1-1; v_gene: TRBV11-2; CDR3aa: CASSSRAGRLTEAFF
d_gene: NA; j_gene: TRBJ1-4; v_gene: TRBV6-2/TRBV6-3; CDR3aa: CASSRYGGPTNEKLFF
d_gene: NA; j_gene: TRBJ1-4; v_gene: TRBV18; CDR3aa: CASSPDSRNEKLFF
d_gene: NA; j_gene: TRBJ2-7; v_gene: TRBV21-1; CDR3aa: CASSKGGLSYPYEQYF
d_gene: TRBD1; j_gene: TRBJ2-7; v_gene: TRBV19; CDR3aa: CASSPNPRDRGLDEQYF
d_gene: NA; j_gene: TRBJ2-3; v_gene: TRBV6-5; CDR3aa: CASSYGSLASTDTQYF
d_gene: TRBD2; j_gene: TRBJ2-7; v_gene: TRBV29-1; CDR3aa: CSVGTSGYEQYF
d_gene: TRBD2; j_gene: TRBJ2-7; v_gene: TRBV7-2; CDR3aa: CASSSSLAGGRGEQYF
d_gene: TRBD2; j_gene: TRBJ2-5; v_gene: TRBV3-1/TRBV3-2; CDR3aa: CASSQGEGPQYF
d_gene: TRBD2; j_gene: TRBJ2-2; v_gene: TRBV5-5; CDR3aa: CASSLVLAGYRELFF